This T cell receptor beta chain is drawn from a study of identical twins. This clonotype was detected ten times or more. Antigen specificity is unknown. Per germline, CDR1 DFQATT and CDR2 SNEGSKA (reference sequence). The CDR3 runs 13 residues. Trimming cost V 7 bases and J 9 bases; bases outside gene matches: 9. A universal primer site was added by template switching, and unique molecular identifiers were carried by the cDNA. TCRdb re-called the 5' RACE reads through MiXCR, storing one row per CDR3 protein. Of approximately 700,000 distinct CDR3 sequences listed, over 5% are singletons. Whole-study results and caveats: Models predicted less out-of-frame TCR alpha sharing in monozygotic twins than was found.

The TCR was taken from a man between 18 and 35 years old in good health. The sample consisted of naive T cells sorted from blood. V gene TRBV20-1 combines with J gene TRBJ2-1, with 10 positions matching TRBD2. This CDR3 reads CSVSSGSVTEQFF. The CDR3 nucleotides are TGCAGTGTTTCTAGCGGGAGTGTCACTGAGCAGTTCTTC.